The sequence of this TCR beta chain was determined in a study of technical replicates of blood from four donors. The data were produced by immunoSEQ multiplex PCR, yet TCRdb's version contains in-frame clones alone and is incomplete. The profile shows 95,000 or so clones, approximately 95% of them singletons. Germline V gives CDR1 MNHNY, CDR2 SVGAGI (reference sequence). Trimming took 6 bases from V and 6 from J; bases not matched to a gene: 11. The CDR3 runs 15 residues. The chain employs TRBV6-6 and TRBJ1-5, with 7 bases that match TRBD1. The specimen sequenced was T cells isolated from PBMCs. The receptor was isolated from a human donor in good health. The CDR3 nucleotides read TGTGCCAGCAGCTTTCCAGGGGGAGAGGGTCAGCCCCAGCATTTT. This encodes CASSFPGGEGQPQHF.